This is a list of T cell receptor beta chains from one sample in a study of shared clonotypes between healthy human individuals. Clones were read by immunoSEQ multiplex PCR, and TCRdb kept only the in-frame ones, dropping some. The repertoire holds more than 2,000,000 clones, over 90% seen once, with around 0.4% in the top ten. Sequenced sample: naive CD4+ T cells from PBMCs. The source of these receptors is a man aged 18-30 years in good health. Some clones in this sample may be carry-over from other donors' samples. The CDR3 runs from the conserved cysteine through the conserved F or W. The D gene is left open where the match is weak.

>TRBV9|TRBD1
CASSVAQPTGVAEAFF
>TRBV28|NA
CASRGGLPNTEAFF
>TRBV5-1|TRBD2
CASSSSGTNTGELFF
>TRBV5-1|NA
CASSLDGVRGRETQYF
>TRBV6-5|NA
CASSYGGYSTGELFF
>TRBV5-1|TRBD2
CASSGLAGIQETQYF
>TRBV9|NA
CASSSRFDRRRDTQYF
>TRBV19|NA
CASSDLPTSTDTQYF
>TRBV7-9|TRBD1
CASSFGQGNYGYTF
>TRBV9|NA
CASSILSGNTDTQYF
>TRBV4-2|NA
CASSRPGPDSYEQYF
>TRBV11-2|NA
CASSKQMNTEAFF
>TRBV5-5|NA
CASSFGPGRGYTF
>TRBV28|TRBD2
CASRGSGSPGEQFF
>TRBV18|NA
CASSPRESSGSYEQYF
>TRBV7-2|TRBD2
CASSSLAAAYNEQFF
>TRBV27|TRBD1
CASRLSRQGVVSGANVLTF
>TRBV19|NA
CASSIDTRAASSSGANVLTF
>TRBV19|NA
CASSIHREGQPQHF
>TRBV5-1|NA
CASSLDRGVNTEAFF
>TRBV7-9|NA
CASSLEPGLNTEAFF
>TRBV6-5|NA
CASSLKGWGTEAFF
>TRBV29-1|NA
CSVFSSDTEAFF
>TRBV28|NA
CASSFYYEQYF
>TRBV7-2|NA
CASSSDRGAGNTIYF
>TRBV11-2|TRBD1
CASSAVTGTVSYEQYF